These 28 T cell receptor beta chains were sequenced from one sample in a study of T cells in localized non-small cell lung cancer. Some clones are missing from TCRdb's copy, which holds only in-frame ones; the method was immunoSEQ multiplex PCR. Here the sample spans approximately 57,000 clones, about nine tenths being singletons. Sequencing was performed on peripheral blood, taken before any cancer treatment. The receptors derive from a woman aged 40 to 75 with stage I lung adenocarcinoma.

V usage is TRBV19 and J usage is TRBJ2-1; 8 positions agree with TRBD1. The CDR3 has 15 amino acids. The J segment lost 0 bases and the V segment lost 6 bases, leaving 4 bases of the junction unmatched. Germline V gene lookup returns CDR1 LNHDA and CDR2 SQIVND (reference sequence). Written as DNA, the CDR3 is TGTGCCAGTAGGACAGGGGCCAGCTCCTACAATGAGCAGTTCTTC. The encoded protein is CASRTGASSYNEQFF.

The rearrangement uses TRBV5-6 and TRBJ1-2; no reliable D call. Trimming removed 0 bases at V and 3 bases at J, with 18 bases between. The CDR3 contains 17 residues. Per germline, CDR1 SGHDT and CDR2 YYEEEE. The CDR3 nucleotides are TGTGCCAGCAGCTTGGGTAGGGTAGGAACTATAGACTATGGCTACACCTTC. Translating it yields CASSLGRVGTIDYGYTF.

V is TRBV7-2 and J is TRBJ1-2, with TRBD1 matching over 9 bases. The CDR3 totals 14 residues. V lost 0 bases and J lost 7; bases outside the gene matches: 3. The germline gives CDR1 SGHTA, CDR2 FQGNSA. CDR3 nucleotides: TGTGCCAGCAGCTTAGCACAGGGGGCGGTTGGCTACACCTTC. It specifies CASSLAQGAVGYTF. Complete variable domain (other parts from reference TRBV7-2 and TRBJ1-2): GAGVSQSPSNKVTEKGKDVELRCDPISGHTALYWYRQSLGQGLEFLIYFQGNSAPDKSGLPSDRFSAERTGGSVSTLTIQRTQQEDSAVYLCASSLAQGAVGYTFGSGTRLTVV.

This clone was seen a single time. V gene TRBV9 combines with J gene TRBJ2-5, with D perhaps matching TRBD2 (7 bases). There are 15 residues in the CDR3. Trimming shortened V by 3 bases and J by 5 bases, and 17 bases separated the two germline ends. Germline CDR1 and CDR2: SGDLS and YYNGEE. The CDR3 nucleotides are TGTGCCAGCAGCGATACGGGGGGCGGTCAGGAGACCCAGTACTTC. It yields the protein CASSDTGGGQETQYF. The entire variable domain, with the rest obtained from reference TRBV9 and TRBJ2-5, is as follows: DSGVTQTPKHLITATGQRVTLRCSPRSGDLSVYWYQQSLDQGLQFLIQYYNGEERAKGNILERFSAQQFPDLHSELNLSSLELGDSALYFCASSDTGGGQETQYFGPGTRLLVL.

The V gene is TRBV19, the J gene TRBJ1-6; tentatively, D is TRBD1 (6 bases). Germline V gives CDR1 LNHDA, CDR2 SQIVND (reference sequence). V lost 7 bases and J lost 8, with 12 bases in between. There are 13 residues in the CDR3. The CDR3 DNA is TGTGCCAGTAAGAGGGGGTTCGATTCACCCCTCCACTTT. Residues: CASKRGFDSPLHF.

The CDR3 DNA reads TGCGCCAGCAGCCAAGATGCGGGGGAACGACTACACTCTGGAAACACCATATATTTT. Residues: CASSQDAGERLHSGNTIYF. The chain uses TRBV4-1 and TRBJ1-3; D is perhaps TRBD1 (5 bases). The germline V gene encodes CDR1 MGHRA and CDR2 YSYEKL. The CDR3 runs to 19 residues. Trimming took 0 bases from V and 0 from J, leaving 18 bases between them.

This clone showed up just a few times. V and J are TRBV25-1 and TRBJ1-2; D ambiguous. Per the germline V gene, CDR1 is MGHDK and CDR2 is SYGVNS. The V end lost 4 bases, the J end lost 4 bases, and 7 bases lay between the germline ends. This CDR3 region has 12 residues. The CDR3 spells CASSAGIYGYTF. DNA for the CDR3: TGTGCCAGCAGTGCTGGAATCTATGGCTACACCTTC.

V usage is TRBV11-2 and J usage is TRBJ1-2; D not certain. The CDR3 consists of 13 residues. CDR1 and CDR2 from the germline V gene are SGHAT and FQNNGV. The V end lost 5 bases, the J end lost 3 bases, and 10 bases lay between the germline ends. This CDR3 is CASSKDGYYGYTF. Written as DNA, the CDR3 is TGTGCCAGCAGCAAGGACGGGTACTATGGCTACACCTTC.

The chain carries TRBV27 and TRBJ2-7; D is tentatively TRBD1 or TRBD2 (6 bases each). The CDR3 is 15 residues long. V was pared by 3 bases and J by 6 bases, with 18 bases between. The germline V gene has CDR1 MNHEY and CDR2 SMNVEV (reference sequence). CDR3 bases: TGTGCCAGCAGTTTTAGTCGGGGGCAGAGGGGCGAGCAGTACTTC. It is translated as CASSFSRGQRGEQYF.

This chain connects TRBV10-3 to TRBJ1-2; the match to TRBD1 covers 8 bases. Germline assignment: CDR1 ENHRY and CDR2 SYGVKD. Trimming took 3 bases from V and 7 from J; bases not matched to a gene: 4. The CDR3 consists of 13 residues. CDR3 sequence (DNA): TGTGCCATCAGTGATTTGACAGGGGTTGGCTACACCTTC. Translation: CAISDLTGVGYTF.

The rearrangement links TRBV7-9 to TRBJ2-1; 9 bases match TRBD2. Germline V gene data show CDR1 as SEHNR and CDR2 as FQNEAQ (reference sequence). This CDR3 has 14 residues. Losses at the gene ends were 2 bases for V and 8 bases for J; bases not matched to a gene: 4. In nucleotides, the CDR3 is TGTGCCAGCAGCTTAATGGGACTAGCCGATGAGCAGTTCTTC. This encodes CASSLMGLADEQFF. The entire variable domain, with the rest obtained from reference TRBV7-9 and TRBJ2-1, is as follows: DTGVSQNPRHKITKRGQNVTFRCDPISEHNRLYWYRQTLGQGPEFLTYFQNEAQLEKSRLLSDRFSAERPKGSFSTLEIQRTEQGDSAMYLCASSLMGLADEQFFGPGTRLTVL.

CDR3: CASSLVQGTGELFF. CDR3 coding DNA: TGCGCCAGCAGCTTGGTGCAGGGCACCGGGGAGCTGTTTTTT. This rearrangement joins TRBV5-1 to TRBJ2-2; D might be TRBD1 (5 bases). CDR1 and CDR2 (germline): SGHRS, YFSETQ. This CDR3 has 14 amino acids. V was trimmed by 0 bases and J by 4 bases, leaving 7 bases between them.

This chain joins TRBV5-4 and TRBJ2-1, with D possibly TRBD1 on 6 matching bases. CDR1 SGHNT and CDR2 YYREEE come from the germline V gene (reference sequence). The CDR3 consists of 13 residues. Trimming took off 1 base at V and 6 bases at J, with 8 bases between the two ends. CDR3 sequence reads: CASSLSRGNEQFF. CDR3 in DNA: TGTGCCAGCAGCTTGTCCAGGGGCAATGAGCAGTTCTTC.

The V gene is TRBV6-1, the J gene TRBJ2-3; D ambiguous. The CDR3 consists of 15 residues. Trimming cost V 2 bases and J 4 bases, with 13 bases left between them. Germline loops: CDR1 MNHNS, CDR2 SASEGT. The CDR3 nucleotides read TGTGCCAGCAGTGAAAGCTGGGCATCCGCAGATACGCAGTATTTT. Translation gives CASSESWASADTQYF.

This rearrangement joins TRBV6-1 to TRBJ1-2; 10 bases are a match to TRBD1. J was trimmed by 8 bases and V by 1 base; bases with no gene match: 4. Germline V gene lookup returns CDR1 MNHNS and CDR2 SASEGT. There are 14 residues in the CDR3. The CDR3 DNA sequence: TGTGCCAGCAGTGAAGGACAGGGGGCGTGGGGCTACACCTTC. Protein sequence: CASSEGQGAWGYTF.

This clone was detected only once. The chain employs TRBV2 and TRBJ2-3; D call uncertain. The CDR3 consists of 13 residues. CDR1 and CDR2 (germline): SNHLY, FYNNEI. V was cut by 7 bases and J by 4 bases, with 12 bases left in between. CDR3 protein: CASTLSLPDTQYF. DNA of the CDR3: TGTGCCAGCACCCTGTCCCTCCCAGATACGCAGTATTTT. The full variable domain, its missing parts supplied by reference TRBV2 and TRBJ2-3, is EPEVTQTPSHQVTQMGQEVILRCVPISNHLYFYWYRQILGQKVEFLVSFYNNEISEKSEIFDDQFSVERPDGSNFTLKIRSTKLEDSAMYFCASTLSLPDTQYFGPGTRLTVL.

CDR3 loop: CASSERGTGGNTIYF. DNA of the CDR3: TGTGCCAGCAGTGAACGCGGGACGGGAGGAAACACCATATATTTT. This chain joins TRBV2 and TRBJ1-3; tentative D call: TRBD1 (5 bases). The CDR3 spans 15 residues. V was pared by 2 bases and J by 4 bases, with 12 bases between. Germline V gene sequence: CDR1 SNHLY, CDR2 FYNNEI.

The chain recombines TRBV4-2 with TRBJ1-4, with D possibly matching TRBD1 (5 bases). V lost 2 bases to trimming and J lost 8 bases, with 9 bases between them. The germline V gene has CDR1 LGHNA and CDR2 YNFKEQ. This CDR3 is 13 amino acids long. The CDR3 here is CASSQRGSEKLFF. The CDR3 coding sequence is TGTGCCAGCAGCCAACGGGGGAGCGAAAAACTGTTTTTT.

This clone was seen once. The genes are TRBV2 and TRBJ2-2; no firm D call. The V end was cut by 8 bases, the J end by 5 bases, with 9 bases between. Germline CDR1 SNHLY, CDR2 FYNNEI. CDR3 length: 12 amino acids. CDR3 amino acids: CASGGETGELFF. CDR3 nucleotide sequence: TGTGCCAGCGGTGGAGAGACCGGGGAGCTGTTTTTT.

The chain employs TRBV5-8 and TRBJ2-6; no firm D call. The CDR3 extends over 19 amino acids. Per the germline V gene, CDR1 is SGHTS and CDR2 is YDEGEE. Trimming cost V 1 base and J 1 base, with 18 bases left between them. CDR3 amino acids: CASSLIGGRGPSGANVLTF. The DNA for the CDR3 is TGTGCCAGCAGCTTGATTGGCGGCCGAGGCCCTTCTGGGGCCAACGTCCTGACTTTC.

The CDR3 here is CATSRDAGESSYNSPLHF. The CDR3 region has the DNA TGTGCCACCAGCAGAGATGCGGGGGAGAGCTCCTATAATTCACCCCTCCACTTT. The chain uses TRBV15 and TRBJ1-6, with a weak D call TRBD1 (5 bases). The CDR3 has 18 residues. In germline, CDR1 is LNHNV, CDR2 YYDKDF (reference sequence). V dropped 0 bases and J dropped 0 bases, with 12 bases sitting between them.

V and J are TRBV6-5 and TRBJ1-2; D is undetermined. Trimming shortened V by 7 bases and J by 3 bases, and 15 bases separated the two germline ends. The CDR3 length is 14 residues. Germline-derived CDR1 and CDR2 are MNHEY and SVGAGI. The CDR3 protein is CASTRYPVYYGYTF. The CDR3 DNA reads as TGTGCCAGCACCCGTTACCCGGTCTACTATGGCTACACCTTC.

The V call is TRBV6-1, the J call TRBJ2-2, with D perhaps matching TRBD1 (5 bases). The CDR3 consists of 15 residues. Trimming left V 7 bases short and J 0 bases short, with 12 bases between. Germline CDR1 and CDR2: MNHNS and SASEGT. DNA for the CDR3: TGTGCCAGCATCGGACATTATCCGAACACCGGGGAGCTGTTTTTT. Translated, it gives CASIGHYPNTGELFF.

The J gene is TRBJ2-3, the V gene TRBV7-3; TRBD1 matches 10 bases. Germline CDR1 SGHTA, CDR2 FQGTGA. V gave up 2 bases and J gave up 7 bases; unmatched junction bases: 15. The length of the CDR3 is 18 residues. CDR3 amino acids: CASSLDLPRDRGAYTQYF. In nucleotides, the CDR3 is TGTGCCAGCAGCTTAGACCTCCCCCGGGACAGGGGAGCGTATACGCAGTATTTT.

This clone was picked up one time. Written as DNA, the CDR3 is TGCGCCAGCAGCTTAGGAGGGGCGGGGACCGGGGAGCTGTTTTTT. This sequence encodes CASSLGGAGTGELFF. The chain recombines TRBV5-1 with TRBJ2-2; D is possibly TRBD2 (6 bases). The germline gives CDR1 SGHRS, CDR2 YFSETQ. V dropped 2 bases and J dropped 5 bases, with 13 bases sitting between them. The CDR3 sequence is 15 residues long.

V is TRBV7-8 and J is TRBJ2-7; unclear D gene. V was cut by 1 base and J by 0 bases, with 22 bases left in between. The germline V gene has CDR1 SGHVS and CDR2 FQNEAQ. The CDR3 sequence is 19 residues long. CDR3 protein: CASSLGGKLSDLPSYEQYF. CDR3 DNA sequence: TGTGCCAGCAGCTTAGGGGGTAAATTATCGGACCTCCCCTCCTACGAGCAGTACTTC.

The chain joins TRBV7-2 to TRBJ2-5, with 8 bases lining up with TRBD2. J was trimmed by 7 bases and V by 2 bases; bases with no gene match: 3. The CDR3 extends over 13 amino acids. The germline gives CDR1 SGHTA, CDR2 FQGNSA. The chain's CDR3 is CASSLSGGGTQYF. CDR3 sequence (DNA): TGTGCCAGCAGCTTAAGCGGGGGAGGGACCCAGTACTTC.

This clone was picked up a small number of times. CDR3 DNA sequence: TGTGCCAGCAGTGATACAGGAGGCTCCTACGAGCAGTACTTC. Protein product: CASSDTGGSYEQYF. This chain connects TRBV25-1 to TRBJ2-7; D could derive from TRBD1 or TRBD2 (5 bases each). Germline V gives CDR1 MGHDK, CDR2 SYGVNS. The CDR3 has 14 amino acids. The ends were cut back, 3 bases at V and 0 bases at J, with 9 bases in the middle.